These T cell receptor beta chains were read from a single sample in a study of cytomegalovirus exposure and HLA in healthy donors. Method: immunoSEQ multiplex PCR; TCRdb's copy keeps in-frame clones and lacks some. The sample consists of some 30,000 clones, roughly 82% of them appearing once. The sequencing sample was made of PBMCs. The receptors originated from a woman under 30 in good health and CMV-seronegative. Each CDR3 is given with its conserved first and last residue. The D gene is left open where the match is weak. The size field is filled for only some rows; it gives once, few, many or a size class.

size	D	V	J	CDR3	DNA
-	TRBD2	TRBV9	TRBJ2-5	CASSVLAGGPGETQYF	TGTGCCAGCAGCGTGCTTGCGGGGGGGCCCGGGGAGACCCAGTACTTC
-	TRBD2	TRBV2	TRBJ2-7	CASTGLAGAGEQYF	TGTGCCAGCACTGGACTAGCGGGAGCGGGTGAGCAGTACTTC
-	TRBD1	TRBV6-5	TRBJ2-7	CASSYGQGNYEQYF	TGTGCCAGCAGTTATGGACAGGGTAACTACGAGCAGTACTTC
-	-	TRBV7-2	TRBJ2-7	CASSSDSAYEQYF	TGTGCCAGCAGCTCGGACTCTGCCTACGAGCAGTACTTC
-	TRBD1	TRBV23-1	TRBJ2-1	CASSHDRVVNEQFF	TGCGCCAGCAGTCACGACAGGGTCGTAAATGAGCAGTTCTTC
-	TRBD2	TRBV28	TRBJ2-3	CASSLPAGGTDTQYF	TGTGCCAGCAGTTTACCAGCGGGAGGCACAGATACGCAGTATTTT
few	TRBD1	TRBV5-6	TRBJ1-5	CASSLAIGQGKGNQPQHF	TGTGCCAGCAGCTTGGCAATTGGACAGGGGAAAGGCAATCAGCCCCAGCATTTT
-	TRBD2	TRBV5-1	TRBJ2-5	CASSLGGSGGHQETQYF	TGCGCCAGCAGCTTGGGGGGTAGCGGGGGCCACCAAGAGACCCAGTACTTC
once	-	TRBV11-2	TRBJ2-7	CASSLDPDSSYEQYF	TGTGCCAGCAGCTTAGATCCTGACAGTTCCTACGAGCAGTACTTC
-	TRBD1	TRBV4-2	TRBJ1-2	CASSQVAGTGGYTF	TGTGCCAGCAGCCAAGTCGCCGGGACAGGGGGCTACACCTTC
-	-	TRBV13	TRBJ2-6	CASSWTAAGANVLTF	TGTGCCAGCAGCTGGACAGCGGCTGGGGCCAACGTCCTGACTTTC
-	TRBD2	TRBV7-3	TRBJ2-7	CASSASGSYEQYF	TGTGCCAGCAGCGCTAGCGGTTCCTACGAGCAGTACTTC
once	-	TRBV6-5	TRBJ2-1	CASRAREPSYNEQFF	TGTGCCAGCAGGGCGAGGGAGCCCTCCTACAATGAGCAGTTCTTC
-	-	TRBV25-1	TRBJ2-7	CASSGGVPSIGEQYF	TGTGCCAGCAGTGGCGGGGTTCCTAGTATAGGCGAGCAGTACTTC
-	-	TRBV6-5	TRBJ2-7	CASSRSYEQYF	TGTGCCAGCAGTCGCTCCTACGAGCAGTACTTC
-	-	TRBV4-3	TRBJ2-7	CASSQESGGGPYEQYF	TGCGCCAGCAGCCAGGAGTCCGGAGGAGGTCCCTACGAGCAGTACTTC
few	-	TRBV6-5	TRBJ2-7	CASSLGAGSEQYF	TGTGCCAGCAGTCTGGGAGCGGGTAGCGAGCAGTACTTC
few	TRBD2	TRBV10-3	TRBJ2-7	CAISDEAAGPYEQYF	TGTGCCATCAGTGATGAGGCAGCGGGGCCCTACGAGCAGTACTTC
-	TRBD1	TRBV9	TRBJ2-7	CASSAGTGALREQYF	TGTGCCAGCAGCGCCGGGACAGGGGCCCTTCGGGAGCAGTACTTC
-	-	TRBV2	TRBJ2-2	CASSRFRDTGELFF	TGTGCCAGCAGCAGGTTCAGGGACACCGGGGAGCTGTTTTTT
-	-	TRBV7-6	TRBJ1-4	CASSKREGFNEKLFF	TGTGCCAGCAGCAAGCGGGAAGGGTTTAATGAAAAACTGTTTTTT
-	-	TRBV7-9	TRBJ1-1	CASSLEEGYEAFF	TGTGCCAGCAGCTTAGAGGAGGGGTATGAAGCTTTCTTT
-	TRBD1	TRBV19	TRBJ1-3	CATRDRRSGNTIYF	TGTGCGACGCGGGACAGGCGCTCTGGAAACACCATATATTTT
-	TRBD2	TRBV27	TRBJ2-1	CASSLSPAAGGNEQFF	TGTGCCAGCAGTTTATCCCCGGCGGCGGGAGGTAATGAGCAGTTCTTC
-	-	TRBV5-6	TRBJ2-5	CASSLESGETQYF	TGTGCCAGCAGCTTGGAATCGGGGGAGACCCAGTACTTC
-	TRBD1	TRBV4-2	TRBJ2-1	CASSQLKDRGYEQFF	TGTGCCAGCAGCCAGTTAAAGGACAGGGGCTATGAGCAGTTCTTC
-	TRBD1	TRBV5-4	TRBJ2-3	CASNKDRNTDTQYF	TGTGCCAGCAACAAGGACAGGAACACAGATACGCAGTATTTT
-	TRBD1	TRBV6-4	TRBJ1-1	CASSAGTGGTEAFF	TGTGCCAGCAGTGCAGGGACAGGGGGCACTGAAGCTTTCTTT
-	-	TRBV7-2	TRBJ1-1	CASSTQSNTEAFF	TGTGCCAGCAGCACTCAATCGAACACTGAAGCTTTCTTT
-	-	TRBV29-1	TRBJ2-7	CSARQSYGQYF	TGCAGCGCTCGACAGTCCTACGGGCAGTACTTC
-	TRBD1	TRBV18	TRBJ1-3	CASSPPGQGLSTIYF	TGTGCCAGCTCACCCCCGGGACAGGGTTTGAGCACCATATATTTT
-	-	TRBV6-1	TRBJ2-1	CASSIRSNEQFF	TGTGCCAGCAGTATTCGGAGCAATGAGCAGTTCTTC
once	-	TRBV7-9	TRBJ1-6	CASSLLSNSPLHF	TGTGCCAGCAGCTTACTATCTAATTCACCCCTCCACTTT
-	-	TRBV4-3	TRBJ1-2	CASSQEGLGTSGYGYPF	TGCGCCAGCAGCCAAGAAGGACTTGGGACATCGGGCTATGGCTACCCCTTC
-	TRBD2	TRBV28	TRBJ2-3	CASSLPGTSGAPTDTQYF	TGTGCCAGCAGCCTTCCCGGGACTAGCGGAGCCCCTACAGATACGCAGTATTTT
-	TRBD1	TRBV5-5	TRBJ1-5	CASSSGTAMNQPQHF	TGTGCCAGCAGCTCCGGGACAGCTATGAATCAGCCCCAGCATTTT
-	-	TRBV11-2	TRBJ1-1	CASSLGVQAEAFF	TGTGCCAGCAGCTTAGGGGTCCAGGCTGAAGCTTTCTTT
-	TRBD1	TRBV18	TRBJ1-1	CASSPPGAQGGPNTEAFF	TGTGCCAGCTCACCACCGGGGGCACAGGGGGGCCCGAACACTGAAGCTTTCTTT
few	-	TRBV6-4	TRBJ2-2	CASSDRLEDGELFF	TGTGCCAGCAGTGACAGGCTAGAAGACGGGGAGCTGTTTTTT